Below are 8 T cell receptor beta chains sequenced from a single sample in a study of CD8+CD57+ T cells in acquired aplastic anemia (dated by TCRdb to 2016 to 2019). TCRdb records Illumina HiSeq 2000 as the sequencer. Profiling of TCR beta VDJ combinations and CDR3 sequences used genomic DNA as the template. TCRdb reran the public reads through fastp at Q25 and MiXCR, keeping productive beta chains. Entries are consolidated by CDR3 protein sequence, retaining the most common genes and DNA. This sample lists 200,000 or so distinct CDR3 sequences; 64% were detected once. The top ten clones comprise 46% of the sample. Source material: sorted CD4+, CD8+, or CD8+CD57+ T cells (not recorded which) from PBMCs. All receptors come from a human donor with severe aplastic anemia or a healthy control (not recorded which).

This sequence joins TRBV2 and TRBJ2-7; no definite D call. The CDR3 has 14 residues. Trimming left V 2 bases short and J 2 bases short, with 10 bases between. Looked up from germline, CDR1 is SNHLY and CDR2 is FYNNEI. In DNA, the CDR3 is TGTGCCAGCAGTGAATGGGCCGAAACCTACGAGCAGTACTTC. It encodes CASSEWAETYEQYF.

The genes are TRBV5-4 and TRBJ2-5; a weak D match, TRBD2 (5 bases). The J call may be incorrect, as the DNA end agrees better with TRBJ2-7. Germline V gene lookup returns CDR1 SGHNT and CDR2 YYREEE (reference sequence). The CDR3 length is 15 residues. This CDR3 is CASSPSSFSSYEQYF. The DNA of the CDR3 is TGTGCCAGCAGCCCCTCTAGCTTTTCCTCCTACGAGCAGTACTTC.

This clonotype was seen only a few times. This chain joins TRBV5-8 and TRBJ2-5; 7 nucleotides match TRBD2. The CDR3 is made up of 15 amino acids. Trimming at V came to 4 bases and at J to 3 bases, leaving 9 bases not matched to a gene. Germline V gene lookup returns CDR1 SGHTS and CDR2 YDEGEE. DNA for the CDR3: TGTGCCAGCAGCGTGCTGGGGGGGGGTGAAGAGACCCAGTACTTC. This encodes CASSVLGGGEETQYF.

The rearrangement uses TRBV7-2 and TRBJ1-5; D perhaps matches TRBD1 (5 bases). Between the trimmed V and J ends, which lost 0 bases and 5 bases, there was a span of 17 bases. CDR1 and CDR2 from the germline V gene are SGHTA and FQGNSA. This CDR3 spans 17 amino acids. The CDR3 DNA sequence: TGTGCCAGCAGCTTAGCGCCCGGGGCAGGGAGGGATCAGCCCCAGCATTTT. Protein: CASSLAPGAGRDQPQHF.

V usage is TRBV9 and J usage is TRBJ2-7, with 9 bases matching TRBD1. Looked up from germline, CDR1 is SGDLS and CDR2 is YYNGEE. The CDR3 runs 15 residues. With V trimmed by 3 bases and J by 4 bases, 8 bases remained unmatched. CDR3 DNA sequence: TGTGCCAGCAGCGCCCGGGGGGACAGGGCGTACGAGCAGTACTTC. Amino acids: CASSARGDRAYEQYF.

This clonotype has just one count. CDR3 residues: CASSGGTGFYNSPLHF. In nucleotides, the CDR3 is TGTGCCAGCAGTGGCGGGACAGGTTTCTATAATTCACCCCTCCACTTT. The rearrangement joins TRBV25-1 to TRBJ1-6; TRBD1 agrees at 8 bases. Losses at the gene ends were 4 bases for V and 3 bases for J; bases not matched to a gene: 5. This CDR3 is built from 16 residues. Germline V gene data show CDR1 as MGHDK and CDR2 as SYGVNS. The variable domain in full, completed from reference TRBV25-1 and TRBJ1-6, reads EADIYQTPRYLVIGTGKKITLECSQTMGHDKMYWYQQDPGMELHLIHYSYGVNSTEKGDLSSESTVSRIRTEHFPLTLESARPSHTSQYLCASSGGTGFYNSPLHFGNGTRLTVT.

This clonotype occurred many times. The chain is built from TRBV5-8 and TRBJ1-6, with 9 bases that match TRBD1. Germline V gene lookup returns CDR1 SGHTS and CDR2 YDEGEE. The junction had 8 bases not matched to a gene; V was cut back by 3 bases and J by 7 bases. The CDR3 spans 16 residues. The CDR3: CASSSSGQGPNSPLHF. DNA for the CDR3: TGTGCCAGCAGCTCCTCGGGACAGGGTCCGAATTCACCCCTCCACTTT.

The chain couples TRBV20-1 to TRBJ2-5, with 7 bases fitting TRBD1. V shed 6 bases and J 1 base; nucleotides not matched to a gene: 11. Germline-derived CDR1 and CDR2 are DFQATT and SNEGSKA (reference sequence). There are 15 residues in the CDR3. CDR3 residues: CSAALPGTAQETQYF. The CDR3 DNA follows: TGCAGTGCGGCTCTGCCCGGGACAGCCCAAGAGACCCAGTACTTC.